These T cell receptor beta chains were read from a single sample in a study of blood T cell repertoires in COVID-19. TCRdb's copy holds only in-frame clones and misses some; the assay was immunoSEQ multiplex PCR. Among a few hundred thousand clones, 80% to 90% were seen once, and the ten largest hold about 10%. What was sequenced was peripheral blood. The receptor set was obtained from a woman in her seventies with COVID-19, enrolled during active disease. Both conserved end residues are part of each CDR3. The order of the fields is D gene, clone size, V gene, J gene, CDR3 protein, CDR3 DNA. A D gene is named only where the DNA matches it firmly. Size is stated for part of the rows, as once, few or many counts, or as a class when the clone is expanded.

D gene: -
clone size: -
V gene: TRBV19
J gene: TRBJ1-4
CDR3 protein: CASSIKPKRGKLFF
CDR3 DNA: TGTGCCAGTAGTATAAAACCCAAGCGCGGAAAACTGTTTTTT

D gene: TRBD1
clone size: few
V gene: TRBV2
J gene: TRBJ2-7
CDR3 protein: CASSQGQMDEQYF
CDR3 DNA: TGTGCCAGCAGCCAGGGACAGATGGACGAGCAGTACTTC

D gene: TRBD1
clone size: -
V gene: TRBV2
J gene: TRBJ2-2
CDR3 protein: CASSEGTGGRTGELFF
CDR3 DNA: TGTGCCAGCAGCGAGGGGACAGGGGGCCGGACCGGGGAGCTGTTTTTT

D gene: -
clone size: few
V gene: TRBV5-1
J gene: TRBJ1-4
CDR3 protein: CASSLAVATDSNEKLFF
CDR3 DNA: TGCGCCAGCAGCTTGGCCGTCGCGACAGACAGTAATGAAAAACTGTTTTTT

D gene: TRBD1
clone size: -
V gene: TRBV5-1
J gene: TRBJ2-5
CDR3 protein: CASSRNPGTEKETQYF
CDR3 DNA: TGCGCCAGCAGCAGAAACCCCGGGACAGAAAAAGAGACCCAGTACTTC

D gene: -
clone size: -
V gene: TRBV3-1/TRBV3-2
J gene: TRBJ2-1
CDR3 protein: CASSQDPSYGEQFF
CDR3 DNA: TGTGCCAGCAGCCAAGACCCTAGCTACGGTGAGCAGTTCTTC

D gene: -
clone size: -
V gene: TRBV3-1/TRBV3-2
J gene: TRBJ2-2
CDR3 protein: CASRSGANTGELFF
CDR3 DNA: TGTGCCAGCAGAAGCGGCGCGAACACCGGGGAGCTGTTTTTT

D gene: -
clone size: few
V gene: TRBV28
J gene: TRBJ1-2
CDR3 protein: CASSPRWQGNGYTF
CDR3 DNA: TGTGCCAGCAGTCCACGGTGGCAGGGGAATGGCTACACCTTC

D gene: TRBD1
clone size: few
V gene: TRBV3-1/TRBV3-2
J gene: TRBJ1-2
CDR3 protein: CASSLTDREWDGYTF
CDR3 DNA: TGTGCCAGCAGCCTTACGGACAGGGAGTGGGATGGCTACACCTTC

D gene: TRBD2
clone size: -
V gene: TRBV7-6
J gene: TRBJ2-2
CDR3 protein: CASSLAVLAGAGTGELFF
CDR3 DNA: TGTGCCAGCAGCTTAGCAGTTCTGGCGGGAGCCGGGACCGGGGAGCTGTTTTTT

D gene: -
clone size: -
V gene: TRBV4-1
J gene: TRBJ1-2
CDR3 protein: CASSQEQGNYGYTF
CDR3 DNA: TGCGCCAGCAGCCAGGAACAGGGAAACTATGGCTACACCTTC

D gene: -
clone size: once
V gene: TRBV6-5
J gene: TRBJ1-1
CDR3 protein: CASSYGDSGSEAFF
CDR3 DNA: TGTGCCAGCAGTTACGGGGACTCAGGGTCTGAAGCTTTCTTT

D gene: TRBD1
clone size: -
V gene: TRBV5-1
J gene: TRBJ2-2
CDR3 protein: CASSRTGRDTGELFF
CDR3 DNA: TGCGCCAGCAGCCGGACAGGGCGTGACACCGGGGAGCTGTTTTTT

D gene: TRBD2
clone size: -
V gene: TRBV19
J gene: TRBJ2-2
CDR3 protein: CASRVAGNTGELFF
CDR3 DNA: TGTGCCAGTAGGGTAGCGGGAAACACCGGGGAGCTGTTTTTT

D gene: -
clone size: -
V gene: TRBV19
J gene: TRBJ1-2
CDR3 protein: CASSIGGGGYTF
CDR3 DNA: TGTGCCAGTAGTATCGGCGGAGGTGGCTACACCTTC

D gene: -
clone size: -
V gene: TRBV3-1/TRBV3-2
J gene: TRBJ1-6
CDR3 protein: CASSQNRVSPLHF
CDR3 DNA: TGTGCCAGCAGCCAAAACAGGGTTTCACCCCTCCACTTT

D gene: -
clone size: -
V gene: TRBV10-1
J gene: TRBJ1-5
CDR3 protein: CASRGGQPQHF
CDR3 DNA: TGCGCCAGCAGGGGGGGTCAGCCCCAGCATTTT

D gene: -
clone size: -
V gene: TRBV21-1
J gene: TRBJ1-2
CDR3 protein: CASSKVRAGTGVNGYTF
CDR3 DNA: TGTGCCAGCAGCAAAGTTCGTGCCGGGACAGGGGTTAATGGCTACACCTTC

D gene: TRBD1
clone size: -
V gene: TRBV3-1/TRBV3-2
J gene: TRBJ2-7
CDR3 protein: CASRKKGQGAPHLYYEQYF
CDR3 DNA: TGTGCCAGCAGAAAAAAGGGACAGGGGGCACCCCACCTCTACTACGAGCAGTACTTC

D gene: TRBD1
clone size: -
V gene: TRBV4-1
J gene: TRBJ2-7
CDR3 protein: CASSQDGRTGTYEQYF
CDR3 DNA: TGCGCCAGCAGCCAAGATGGTAGGACAGGGACCTACGAGCAGTACTTC

D gene: TRBD2
clone size: -
V gene: TRBV4-1
J gene: TRBJ2-2
CDR3 protein: CASSQDQLAGVNTGELFF
CDR3 DNA: TGCGCCAGCAGCCAAGACCAACTAGCGGGAGTCAACACCGGGGAGCTGTTTTTT

D gene: -
clone size: -
V gene: TRBV5-1
J gene: TRBJ2-7
CDR3 protein: CASSNSYEQYF
CDR3 DNA: TGCGCCAGCAGTAACTCCTACGAGCAGTACTTC

D gene: TRBD2
clone size: -
V gene: TRBV5-1
J gene: TRBJ2-5
CDR3 protein: CASSLVAGVGETQYF
CDR3 DNA: TGCGCCAGCAGCTTGGTAGCGGGAGTAGGAGAGACCCAGTACTTC

D gene: -
clone size: -
V gene: TRBV9
J gene: TRBJ2-3
CDR3 protein: CASSERGHRIDTQYF
CDR3 DNA: TGTGCCAGCAGCGAGCGGGGACACCGAATAGATACGCAGTATTTT

D gene: TRBD2
clone size: -
V gene: TRBV6-5
J gene: TRBJ2-5
CDR3 protein: CASSQSGGRAETQYF
CDR3 DNA: TGTGCCAGCAGTCAGTCGGGCGGGAGGGCAGAGACCCAGTACTTC

D gene: -
clone size: -
V gene: TRBV2
J gene: TRBJ1-6
CDR3 protein: CASRTLGGDLNSPLHF
CDR3 DNA: TGTGCCAGCAGAACCCTGGGGGGGGACCTTAATTCACCCCTCCACTTT

D gene: -
clone size: -
V gene: TRBV11-2
J gene: TRBJ1-3
CDR3 protein: CASSLGNTIYF
CDR3 DNA: TGTGCCAGCAGCCTTGGAAACACCATATATTTT

D gene: TRBD1
clone size: -
V gene: TRBV6-5
J gene: TRBJ2-2
CDR3 protein: CASSPTGEVGELFF
CDR3 DNA: TGTGCCAGCAGTCCGACAGGGGAGGTCGGGGAGCTGTTTTTT

D gene: TRBD1
clone size: -
V gene: TRBV6-6
J gene: TRBJ2-7
CDR3 protein: CASRGTGIDHEQYF
CDR3 DNA: TGTGCCAGCAGGGGGACAGGGATTGACCACGAGCAGTACTTC

D gene: TRBD1
clone size: few
V gene: TRBV7-2
J gene: TRBJ2-1
CDR3 protein: CASQTGSPNEQFF
CDR3 DNA: TGTGCCAGCCAGACAGGGAGTCCCAATGAGCAGTTCTTC

D gene: -
clone size: -
V gene: TRBV5-3
J gene: TRBJ2-3
CDR3 protein: CARSFFGRRRDTQYF
CDR3 DNA: TGTGCCAGAAGCTTTTTCGGGAGACGGCGGGATACGCAGTATTTT

D gene: TRBD1
clone size: -
V gene: TRBV4-2
J gene: TRBJ1-2
CDR3 protein: CASSPGTGDYGYTF
CDR3 DNA: TGTGCCAGCAGCCCCGGGACAGGGGACTATGGCTACACCTTC

D gene: TRBD1
clone size: -
V gene: TRBV7-2
J gene: TRBJ1-5
CDR3 protein: CASSSGQGDQPQHF
CDR3 DNA: TGTGCCAGCAGCAGCGGACAGGGAGATCAGCCCCAGCATTTT

D gene: TRBD1
clone size: -
V gene: TRBV5-1
J gene: TRBJ1-6
CDR3 protein: CASSLAGGGSPLHF
CDR3 DNA: TGCGCCAGCAGCTTGGCAGGGGGCGGATCACCCCTCCACTTT

D gene: TRBD2
clone size: -
V gene: TRBV30
J gene: TRBJ2-1
CDR3 protein: CAWSGVGAGAYNEQFF
CDR3 DNA: TGTGCCTGGAGTGGAGTTGGAGCGGGAGCTTACAATGAGCAGTTCTTC

D gene: -
clone size: -
V gene: TRBV2
J gene: TRBJ1-2
CDR3 protein: CASSEETVYGYTF
CDR3 DNA: TGTGCCAGCAGTGAGGAGACAGTATATGGCTACACCTTC

D gene: TRBD2
clone size: -
V gene: TRBV10-3
J gene: TRBJ2-7
CDR3 protein: CAISATGTSGSTEQYF
CDR3 DNA: TGTGCCATCAGTGCAACCGGGACTAGCGGCTCTACCGAGCAGTACTTC

D gene: TRBD1
clone size: -
V gene: TRBV19
J gene: TRBJ2-3
CDR3 protein: CACAGQGFYTQYF
CDR3 DNA: TGTGCCTGCGCGGGACAGGGTTTCTATACGCAGTATTTT

D gene: -
clone size: -
V gene: TRBV5-4
J gene: TRBJ2-5
CDR3 protein: CASSLAGAGQETQYF
CDR3 DNA: TGTGCCAGCAGCTTGGCTGGGGCAGGGCAAGAGACCCAGTACTTC

D gene: -
clone size: few
V gene: TRBV4-2
J gene: TRBJ1-4
CDR3 protein: CASSLINEKLFF
CDR3 DNA: TGTGCCAGCAGCCTCATTAATGAAAAACTGTTTTTT

D gene: TRBD1
clone size: few
V gene: TRBV27
J gene: TRBJ1-1
CDR3 protein: CASSLRPGGTEAFF
CDR3 DNA: TGTGCCAGCAGTTTAAGGCCAGGGGGCACTGAAGCTTTCTTT

D gene: -
clone size: -
V gene: TRBV6-1
J gene: TRBJ2-1
CDR3 protein: CASSETNFEQFF
CDR3 DNA: TGTGCCAGCAGTGAAACCAACTTCGAGCAGTTCTTC

D gene: -
clone size: -
V gene: TRBV7-3
J gene: TRBJ1-6
CDR3 protein: CASSLDRSNSPLHF
CDR3 DNA: TGTGCCAGCAGCTTAGACAGGTCTAATTCACCCCTCCACTTT

D gene: TRBD2
clone size: many
V gene: TRBV4-3
J gene: TRBJ2-1
CDR3 protein: CASSQELAVLRDEQFF
CDR3 DNA: TGCGCCAGCAGCCAAGAACTAGCGGTACTGAGGGATGAGCAGTTCTTC

D gene: TRBD2
clone size: -
V gene: TRBV18
J gene: TRBJ2-2
CDR3 protein: CASSPGTRYTGELFF
CDR3 DNA: TGTGCCAGCTCACCAGGGACTAGATACACCGGGGAGCTGTTTTTT

D gene: TRBD1
clone size: -
V gene: TRBV30
J gene: TRBJ1-3
CDR3 protein: CAWSTTGPHSGNTIYF
CDR3 DNA: TGTGCCTGGAGTACGACAGGGCCACACTCTGGAAACACCATATATTTT

D gene: -
clone size: -
V gene: TRBV28
J gene: TRBJ2-7
CDR3 protein: CASTVGGPTNYEQYF
CDR3 DNA: TGTGCCAGCACTGTGGGGGGGCCAACAAATTACGAGCAGTACTTC

D gene: TRBD1
clone size: -
V gene: TRBV7-9
J gene: TRBJ1-1
CDR3 protein: CASSLGFGGQGLEAFF
CDR3 DNA: TGTGCCAGCAGCTTAGGTTTTGGGGGACAGGGACTTGAAGCTTTCTTT

D gene: TRBD2
clone size: -
V gene: TRBV10-3
J gene: TRBJ2-7
CDR3 protein: CAISNVAGVGEQYF
CDR3 DNA: TGTGCCATCTCAAATGTAGCGGGAGTCGGAGAGCAGTACTTC

D gene: TRBD1
clone size: -
V gene: TRBV7-9
J gene: TRBJ1-3
CDR3 protein: CASSLTGTHSGNTIYF
CDR3 DNA: TGTGCCAGCAGCTTGACAGGGACCCATTCTGGAAACACCATATATTTT

D gene: TRBD1
clone size: -
V gene: TRBV25-1
J gene: TRBJ1-5
CDR3 protein: CASSRQGDNQPQHF
CDR3 DNA: TGTGCCAGCTCGAGACAGGGGGACAATCAGCCCCAGCATTTT

D gene: TRBD1
clone size: -
V gene: TRBV6-5
J gene: TRBJ2-7
CDR3 protein: CASLSGTGLSYEQYF
CDR3 DNA: TGTGCCAGCCTCAGTGGGACAGGGCTTTCCTACGAGCAGTACTTC